Shown below are 20 T cell receptor beta chains from a single sample sequenced in a study of CD8 T cells in ankylosing spondylitis. These receptors' targets are unknown. TCRdb re-called the 5' RACE reads through MiXCR, storing one row per CDR3 protein. The sample records about 440,000 distinct CDR3 sequences, 15% to 20% being singletons. The study, taken as a whole, reports: Ankylosing spondylitis blood appeared to be characterized by a TCR beta motif of fewer than ten highly homologous variants.

Sequencing used blood, either unsorted or a sorted T cell fraction (not recorded which). Receptor source: a male donor with ankylosing spondylitis.

This clonotype was recorded a few times. CDR3 loop: CASSQAPGGRTNGYTF. CDR3 sequence (DNA): TGCGCCAGCAGCCAAGCCCCAGGGGGCAGGACCAATGGCTACACCTTC. J is TRBJ1-2 and V is TRBV4-3; 8 nucleotides agree with TRBD1. Germline trimming cut 1 base from V and 6 bases from J; bases unmatched to any gene: 10. The CDR3 has 16 residues. The germline V gene has CDR1 LGHNA and CDR2 YSLEER.

This clonotype was recorded a few times. The chain couples TRBV29-1 to TRBJ1-1, with 9 bases aligning to TRBD1. J lost 6 bases, V lost 3 bases, and 8 bases had no gene match. CDR3 length: 14 residues. Germline CDR1 reads SQVTM; CDR2 reads ANQGSEA. The CDR3 loop is CSVETQGALPEAFF. CDR3 coding DNA: TGCAGCGTTGAGACACAGGGGGCGCTTCCTGAAGCTTTCTTT.

In its sample, this clonotype was seen many times. The chain uses TRBV7-2 and TRBJ2-5; D is possibly TRBD1 (5 bases). The CDR3 sequence is 15 residues long. CDR1 and CDR2 from the germline V gene are SGHTA and FQGNSA. Trimming stripped 5 bases from V and 5 bases from J, with 18 bases between. CDR3 residues: CASSVFAGYSETQYF. Written as DNA, the CDR3 is TGTGCCAGCAGCGTTTTCGCAGGGTACTCGGAGACCCAGTACTTC.

This clonotype was recorded a few times. The chain employs TRBV24-1 and TRBJ2-5, with D unclear. Per the germline V gene, CDR1 is KGHDR and CDR2 is SFDVKD. This CDR3 has 13 residues. V was shortened by 3 bases and J by 2 bases, with 6 bases between the two germline ends. The CDR3, as DNA: TGTGCCACCAGTGATCCGACGCAAGAGACCCAGTACTTC. It encodes CATSDPTQETQYF.

V and J are TRBV2 and TRBJ1-2; possibly TRBD1 for D (5 bases). The V end lost 7 bases, the J end lost 7 bases, and 19 bases lay between the germline ends. Germline lookup yields CDR1 SNHLY and CDR2 FYNNEI. The CDR3 runs to 14 residues. CDR3 nucleotides: TGTGCCAGCACCCAGTTCAGGGAAGCCGGTGGCTACACCTTC. Translated: CASTQFREAGGYTF. The variable domain in full, with the rest retrieved from reference TRBV2 and TRBJ1-2, is EPEVTQTPSHQVTQMGQEVILRCVPISNHLYFYWYRQILGQKVEFLVSFYNNEISEKSEIFDDQFSVERPDGSNFTLKIRSTKLEDSAMYFCASTQFREAGGYTFGSGTRLTVV.

In its sample, this clonotype was seen a few times. The chain employs TRBV12-3 or TRBV12-4 and TRBJ2-7, with D unresolved. Trimming stripped 4 bases from V and 4 bases from J, with 14 bases between. The CDR3 is 14 amino acids. In DNA form, the CDR3 reads TGTGCCAGCAGTTCCGCTGGGGTTAGGTACGAGCAGTACTTC. Protein product: CASSSAGVRYEQYF.

The rearrangement joins TRBV12-3 or TRBV12-4 to TRBJ2-3; a weak D match, TRBD2 (5 bases). CDR3 length: 15 residues. V was shortened by 1 base and J by 4 bases, with 12 bases between the two germline ends. The CDR3 spells CASSLGGSFADTQYF. For the CDR3, the DNA is TGTGCCAGCAGTTTAGGAGGGAGTTTTGCAGATACGCAGTATTTT.

This clonotype turned up a few times. V usage is TRBV2 and J usage is TRBJ2-1, with D hard to call. Per the germline V gene, CDR1 is SNHLY and CDR2 is FYNNEI. The V end lost 5 bases, the J end lost 8 bases, and 16 bases lay between the germline ends. CDR3 length equals 14 residues. The CDR3 nucleotides read TGTGCCAGCAGTCCCGGCCCCTTCTCGGATGAGCAGTTCTTC. Protein product: CASSPGPFSDEQFF.

This clonotype was recorded a few times. This CDR3 is CASSRSGEPGTKRETQYF. The CDR3 nucleotides are TGTGCCAGCAGTAGGAGCGGGGAGCCAGGCACCAAGAGAGAGACCCAGTACTTC. This chain joins TRBV6-2 or TRBV6-3 and TRBJ2-5, with 7 bases that match TRBD2. This CDR3 has 18 amino acids. J gave up 4 bases and V 5 bases, and 19 bases lay outside the gene matches. The germline V gene encodes CDR1 MNHEY and CDR2 SVGEGT.

J is TRBJ2-3 and V is TRBV4-1; no clear D. V was pared by 4 bases and J by 8 bases, with 7 bases between. The CDR3 contains 11 residues. In germline, CDR1 is MGHRA, CDR2 YSYEKL. CDR3 sequence: CASSRHGTQYF. CDR3 coding DNA: TGCGCCAGCAGCCGGCACGGTACGCAGTATTTT.

The sample holds many counts of this clonotype. The gene calls are TRBV12-3 or TRBV12-4 and TRBJ1-1; TRBD1 is a possible D gene (6 bases). This CDR3 is 15 amino acids long. The ends were cut back, 5 bases at V and 1 base at J, with 14 bases in the middle. CDR3 nucleotides: TGTGCCAGCAGTCCCCCCGACAGGCCGAACACTGAAGCTTTCTTT. It is translated as CASSPPDRPNTEAFF.

The genes are TRBV10-1 and TRBJ2-7; 9 bases map to TRBD2. The CDR3 has 16 amino acids. Unmatched junction bases numbered 7, after V lost 4 bases and J lost 0 bases. The germline V gene has CDR1 WNHNN and CDR2 SYGVQD (reference sequence). The chain's CDR3 is CASSAAGGSSSYEQYF. CDR3 coding DNA: TGCGCCAGCAGTGCCGCGGGGGGGTCAAGCTCCTACGAGCAGTACTTC.

The genes are TRBV5-1 and TRBJ2-2; TRBD1 matches at 7 bases. V lost 4 bases to trimming and J lost 5 bases; unmatched junction nucleotides: 14. The germline V gene encodes CDR1 SGHRS and CDR2 YFSETQ. The CDR3 length is 17 residues. CDR3 DNA: TGCGCCAGCAGCCTCCGACAGGGTGCAACATTAACCGGGGAGCTGTTTTTT. It encodes CASSLRQGATLTGELFF.

This clonotype came up a few times. The J gene is TRBJ2-3, the V gene TRBV20-1; the match to TRBD1 covers 7 bases. With V trimmed by 4 bases and J by 0 bases, 7 bases remained unmatched. The CDR3 is made up of 15 amino acids. Germline lookup yields CDR1 DFQATT and CDR2 SNEGSKA (reference sequence). The CDR3 region has the DNA TGCAGTGCTACATCCGGGACAGCTAGCACAGATACGCAGTATTTT. Amino acids: CSATSGTASTDTQYF.

This sequence joins TRBV5-1 and TRBJ2-5; D ambiguous. The V end lost 6 bases, the J end lost 5 bases, and 11 bases lay between the germline ends. This CDR3 is built from 12 residues. Germline CDR1 is SGHRS and CDR2 is YFSETQ. CDR3 in amino acids: CASKGSGETQYF. DNA for the CDR3: TGCGCCAGCAAAGGGTCTGGGGAGACCCAGTACTTC.

The J gene is TRBJ1-1, the V gene TRBV4-2, with 9 nucleotides matching TRBD1. The junction had 10 bases not matched to a gene; V was cut back by 0 bases and J by 5 bases. The CDR3 contains 17 residues. Germline CDR1 reads LGHNA; CDR2 reads YNFKEQ. CDR3 region: CASSQDARDRAMTEAFF. The CDR3 nucleotides read TGTGCCAGCAGCCAAGATGCAAGGGACAGGGCGATGACTGAAGCTTTCTTT.

Only a few counts were recorded for this clonotype. The CDR3 coding sequence is TGTGCCAGCAGCTTAACCCCCGCCTACAATGAGCAGTTCTTC. It codes for CASSLTPAYNEQFF. This chain uses TRBV7-2 with TRBJ2-1; D is uncertain. CDR1 and CDR2 (germline): SGHTA, FQGNSA. V was pared by 2 bases and J by 2 bases, with 7 bases between. The CDR3 is made up of 14 amino acids.

This clonotype was observed a few times. The chain is built from TRBV20-1 and TRBJ2-1; 7 positions agree with TRBD2. Germline assignment: CDR1 DFQATT and CDR2 SNEGSKA (reference sequence). The CDR3 is made up of 15 amino acids. The V gene end was trimmed by 1 base and the J gene end by 4 bases; junction bases not matched to a gene: 7. The CDR3 DNA is TGCAGTGCTAGAGGACTAGCAGATTTTTACAATGAGCAGTTCTTC. As protein: CSARGLADFYNEQFF.

This clonotype was found a few times. The rearrangement links TRBV5-1 to TRBJ2-3, with TRBD2 matching over 7 bases. V lost 0 bases and J lost 7; bases outside the gene matches: 2. Per germline, CDR1 SGHRS and CDR2 YFSETQ. The CDR3 totals 13 residues. CDR3 loop: CASSLGRGNTQYF. CDR3 nucleotide sequence: TGCGCCAGCAGCTTGGGGCGGGGGAATACGCAGTATTTT.

This sequence joins TRBV5-1 and TRBJ2-5; TRBD1 matches at 9 bases. The CDR3 extends over 17 amino acids. Germline values: CDR1 SGHRS, CDR2 YFSETQ. V shed 4 bases and J 0 bases; nucleotides not matched to a gene: 10. The chain's CDR3 is CASSAGDRARNQETQYF. In nucleotides, the CDR3 is TGCGCCAGCAGCGCGGGGGACAGGGCCCGAAACCAAGAGACCCAGTACTTC.